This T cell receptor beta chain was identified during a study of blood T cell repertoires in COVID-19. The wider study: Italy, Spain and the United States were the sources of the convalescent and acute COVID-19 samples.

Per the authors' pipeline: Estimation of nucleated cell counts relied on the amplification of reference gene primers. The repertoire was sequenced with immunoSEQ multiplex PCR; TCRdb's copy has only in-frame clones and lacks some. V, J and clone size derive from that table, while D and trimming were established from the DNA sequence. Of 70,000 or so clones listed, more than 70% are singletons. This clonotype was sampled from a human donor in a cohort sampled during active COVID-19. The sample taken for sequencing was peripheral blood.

CDR3 residues: CASSGTARPNNSPLHF. DNA of the CDR3: TGTGCCAGCAGCGGGACAGCCCGCCCAAATAATTCACCCCTCCACTTT. The chain is built from TRBV5-8 and TRBJ1-6, with 7 nucleotides matching TRBD1. Germline lookup yields CDR1 SGHTS and CDR2 YDEGEE. V dropped 4 bases and J dropped 5; count of bases not matched to a gene: 9. This CDR3 contains 16 residues.